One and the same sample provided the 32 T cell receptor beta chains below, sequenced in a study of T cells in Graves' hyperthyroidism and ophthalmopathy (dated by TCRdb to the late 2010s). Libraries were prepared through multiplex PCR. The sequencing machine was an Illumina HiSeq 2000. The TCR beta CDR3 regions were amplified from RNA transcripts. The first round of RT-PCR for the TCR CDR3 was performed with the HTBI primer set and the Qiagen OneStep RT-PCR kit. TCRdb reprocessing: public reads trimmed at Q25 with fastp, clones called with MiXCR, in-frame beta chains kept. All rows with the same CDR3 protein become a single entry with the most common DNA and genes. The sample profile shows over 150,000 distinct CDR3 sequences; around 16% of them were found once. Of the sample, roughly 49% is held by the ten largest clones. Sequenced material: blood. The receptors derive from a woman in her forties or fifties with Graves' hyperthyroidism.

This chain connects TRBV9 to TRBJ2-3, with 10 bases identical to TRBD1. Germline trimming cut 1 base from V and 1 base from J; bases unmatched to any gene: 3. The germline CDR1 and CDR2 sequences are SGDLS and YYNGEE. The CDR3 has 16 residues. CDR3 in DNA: TGTGCCAGCAGCGTATCCGGGACAGGGGGCACAGATACGCAGTATTTT. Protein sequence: CASSVSGTGGTDTQYF.

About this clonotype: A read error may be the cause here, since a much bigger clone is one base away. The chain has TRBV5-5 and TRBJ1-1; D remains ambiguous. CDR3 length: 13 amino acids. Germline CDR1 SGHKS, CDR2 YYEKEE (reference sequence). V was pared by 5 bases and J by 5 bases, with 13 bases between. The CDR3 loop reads CASSLQVRTEAFF. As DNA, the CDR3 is TGTGCCAGCAGTCTCCAGGTTCGGACTGAAGCTTTCTTT.

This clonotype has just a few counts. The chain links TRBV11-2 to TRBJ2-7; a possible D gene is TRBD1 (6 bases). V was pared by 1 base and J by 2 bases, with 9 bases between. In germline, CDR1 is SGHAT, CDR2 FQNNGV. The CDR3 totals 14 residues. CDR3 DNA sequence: TGTGCCAGCAGCTTAGGACAGGCAGCCTACGAGCAGTACTTC. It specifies CASSLGQAAYEQYF.

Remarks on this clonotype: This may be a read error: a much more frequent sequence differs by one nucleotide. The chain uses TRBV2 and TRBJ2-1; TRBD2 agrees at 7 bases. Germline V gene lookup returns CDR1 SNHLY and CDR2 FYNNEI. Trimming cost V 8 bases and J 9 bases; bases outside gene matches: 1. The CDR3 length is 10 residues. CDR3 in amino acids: CASGGGEQFF. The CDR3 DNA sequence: TGTGCCAGCGGGGGGGGTGAGCAGTTCTTC.

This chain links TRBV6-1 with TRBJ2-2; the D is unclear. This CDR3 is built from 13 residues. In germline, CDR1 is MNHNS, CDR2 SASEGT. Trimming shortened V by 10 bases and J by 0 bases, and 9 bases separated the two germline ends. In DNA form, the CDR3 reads TGTGCCACCAGAACCACGAACACCGGGGAGCTGTTTTTT. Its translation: CATRTTNTGELFF.

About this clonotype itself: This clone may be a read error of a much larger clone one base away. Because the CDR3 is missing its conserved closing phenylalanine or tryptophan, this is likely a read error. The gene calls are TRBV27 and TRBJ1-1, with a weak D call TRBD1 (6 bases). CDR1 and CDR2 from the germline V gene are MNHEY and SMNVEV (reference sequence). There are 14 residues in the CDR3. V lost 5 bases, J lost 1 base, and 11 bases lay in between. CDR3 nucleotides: TGTGCCAGCAGTCTCCCAGGGGAGAACACTGAAGCTTTCTCT. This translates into CASSLPGENTEAFS.

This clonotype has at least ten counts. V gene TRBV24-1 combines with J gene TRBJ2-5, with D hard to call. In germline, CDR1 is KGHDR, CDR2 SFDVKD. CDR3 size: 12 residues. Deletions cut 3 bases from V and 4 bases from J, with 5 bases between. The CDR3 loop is CATSDMGETQYF. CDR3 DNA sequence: TGTGCCACCAGTGATATGGGAGAGACCCAGTACTTC.

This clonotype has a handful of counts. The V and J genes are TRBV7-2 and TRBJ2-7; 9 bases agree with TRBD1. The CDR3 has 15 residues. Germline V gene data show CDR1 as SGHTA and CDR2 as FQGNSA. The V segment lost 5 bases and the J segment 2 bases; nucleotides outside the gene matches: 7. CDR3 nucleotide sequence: TGTGCCAGCAGCAGTCGGACAGGGGCGCCCTACGAGCAGTACTTC. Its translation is CASSSRTGAPYEQYF.

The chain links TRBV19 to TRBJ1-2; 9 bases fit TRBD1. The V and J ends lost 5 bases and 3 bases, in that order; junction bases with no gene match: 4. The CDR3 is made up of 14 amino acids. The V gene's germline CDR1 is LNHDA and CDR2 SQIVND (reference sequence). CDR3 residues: CASSAWDRDYGYTF. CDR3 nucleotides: TGTGCCAGTAGTGCCTGGGACAGGGACTATGGCTACACCTTC.

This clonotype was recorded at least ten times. CDR3 sequence (DNA): TGTGCCAGCAGTGAGGGGACTAGCACAGAGACCCAGTACTTC. This encodes CASSEGTSTETQYF. The gene calls are TRBV2 and TRBJ2-5; 9 bases map to TRBD2. The CDR3 has 14 amino acids. The germline CDR1 and CDR2 sequences are SNHLY and FYNNEI. The junction had 3 bases not matched to a gene; V was cut back by 3 bases and J by 4 bases.

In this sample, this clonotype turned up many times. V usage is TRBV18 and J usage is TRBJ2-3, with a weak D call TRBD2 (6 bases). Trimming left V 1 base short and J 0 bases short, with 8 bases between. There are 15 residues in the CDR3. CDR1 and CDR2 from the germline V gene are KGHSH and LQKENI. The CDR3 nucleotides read TGTGCCAGCTCACCACTTAGCGGAAGCACAGATACGCAGTATTTT. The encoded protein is CASSPLSGSTDTQYF.

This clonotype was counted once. CDR3 loop: CSAREPPQNEQFF. The CDR3 DNA reads as TGCAGTGCTAGGGAACCGCCCCAAAATGAGCAGTTCTTC. V usage is TRBV20-1 and J usage is TRBJ2-1, with D uncertain. This CDR3 spans 13 amino acids. Germline assignment: CDR1 DFQATT and CDR2 SNEGSKA (reference sequence). Trimming pared 3 bases from V and 7 bases from J, leaving 13 bases between.

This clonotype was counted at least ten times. CDR3 residues: CASRAGAPTGELFF. The CDR3 bases are TGTGCCAGCAGAGCGGGAGCGCCAACCGGGGAGCTGTTTTTT. This chain joins TRBV27 and TRBJ2-2; 8 bases fit TRBD2. The germline V gene encodes CDR1 MNHEY and CDR2 SMNVEV (reference sequence). This CDR3 is 14 amino acids long. V was pared by 6 bases and J by 5 bases, with 5 bases of the junction left unmatched.

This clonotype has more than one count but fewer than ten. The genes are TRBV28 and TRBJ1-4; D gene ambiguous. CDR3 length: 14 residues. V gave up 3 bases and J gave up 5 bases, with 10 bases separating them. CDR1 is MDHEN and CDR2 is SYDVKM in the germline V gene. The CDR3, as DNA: TGTGCCAGCAGTTTGAACAGCGTGAATGAAAAACTGTTTTTT. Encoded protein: CASSLNSVNEKLFF.

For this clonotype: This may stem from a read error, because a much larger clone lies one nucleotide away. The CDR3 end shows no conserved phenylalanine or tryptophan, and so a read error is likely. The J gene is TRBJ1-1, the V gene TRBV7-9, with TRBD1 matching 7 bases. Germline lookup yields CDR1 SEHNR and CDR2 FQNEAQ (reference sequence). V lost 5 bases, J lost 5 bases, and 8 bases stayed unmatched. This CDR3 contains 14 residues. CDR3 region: CASSPHRGRTEAFL. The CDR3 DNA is TGTGCCAGCAGCCCCCACAGGGGCCGAACTGAAGCTTTCCTT.

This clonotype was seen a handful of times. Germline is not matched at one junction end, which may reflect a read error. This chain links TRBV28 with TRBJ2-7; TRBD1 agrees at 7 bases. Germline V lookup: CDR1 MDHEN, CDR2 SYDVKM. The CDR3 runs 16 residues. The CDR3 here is CANSFYRDSQPYEQYF. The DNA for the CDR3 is TGTGCCAACAGTTTTTACCGGGACAGTCAACCCTACGAGCAGTACTTC.

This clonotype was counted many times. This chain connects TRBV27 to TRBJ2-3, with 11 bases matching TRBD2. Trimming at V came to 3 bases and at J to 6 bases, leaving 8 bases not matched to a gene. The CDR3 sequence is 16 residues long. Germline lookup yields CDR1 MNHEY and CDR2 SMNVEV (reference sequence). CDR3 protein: CASSFVAGGILDTQYF. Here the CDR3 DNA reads TGTGCCAGCAGTTTTGTAGCGGGAGGGATTTTGGATACGCAGTATTTT.

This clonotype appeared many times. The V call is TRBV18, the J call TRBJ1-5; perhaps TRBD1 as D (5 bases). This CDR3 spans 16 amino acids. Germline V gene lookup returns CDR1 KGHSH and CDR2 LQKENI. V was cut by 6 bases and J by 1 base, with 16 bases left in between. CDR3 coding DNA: TGTGCCAGCTCTGACCGGGGCCGAGGGAGCAATCAGCCCCAGCATTTT. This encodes CASSDRGRGSNQPQHF. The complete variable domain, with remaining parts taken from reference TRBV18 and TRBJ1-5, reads NAGVMQNPRHLVRRRGQEARLRCSPMKGHSHVYWYRQLPEEGLKFMVYLQKENIIDESGMPKERFSAEFPKEGPSILRIQQVVRGDSAAYFCASSDRGRGSNQPQHFGDGTRLSIL.

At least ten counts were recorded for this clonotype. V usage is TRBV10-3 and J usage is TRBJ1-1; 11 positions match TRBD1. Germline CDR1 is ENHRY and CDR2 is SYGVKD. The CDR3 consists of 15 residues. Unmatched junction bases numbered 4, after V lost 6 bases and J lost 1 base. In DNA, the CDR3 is TGTGCCATCAGCCGGGACAGGGGGTCGAACACTGAAGCTTTCTTT. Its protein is CAISRDRGSNTEAFF.

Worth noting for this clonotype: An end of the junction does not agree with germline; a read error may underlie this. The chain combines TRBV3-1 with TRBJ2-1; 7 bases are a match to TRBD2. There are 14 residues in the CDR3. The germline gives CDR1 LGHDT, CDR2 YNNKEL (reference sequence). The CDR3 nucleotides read TGTGCCGGCAGCGGGACTGGGCGGGGAAATGAGCAGTTCTTC. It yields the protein CAGSGTGRGNEQFF.

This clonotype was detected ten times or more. The CDR3 here is CATSYLTEQYF. The CDR3 DNA sequence: TGTGCCACCAGTTACCTGACAGAGCAGTACTTC. The gene calls are TRBV24-1 and TRBJ2-7, with D unclear. V was clipped by 6 bases and J by 7 bases, with 9 bases between them. The CDR3 contains 11 residues. Germline V gene lookup returns CDR1 KGHDR and CDR2 SFDVKD.

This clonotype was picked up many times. The CDR3 region has the DNA TGTGCCAGCAGTGTAGGCGGGTACTCCTACAATGAGCAGTTCTTC. This encodes CASSVGGYSYNEQFF. J is TRBJ2-1 and V is TRBV2, with D possibly being TRBD2 (5 bases). Germline V gene lookup returns CDR1 SNHLY and CDR2 FYNNEI. The CDR3 has 15 residues. V lost 4 bases to trimming and J lost 0 bases, with 10 bases between them.

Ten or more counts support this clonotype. The CDR3 protein is CSVEAPSSWEQFF. The CDR3 nucleotides read TGCAGCGTTGAAGCCCCCTCATCCTGGGAGCAGTTCTTC. The rearrangement links TRBV29-1 to TRBJ2-1; D gene uncertain. The V gene's germline CDR1 is SQVTM and CDR2 ANQGSEA. The CDR3 has 13 amino acids. Trimming took off 1 base at V and 10 bases at J, with 14 bases between the two ends.

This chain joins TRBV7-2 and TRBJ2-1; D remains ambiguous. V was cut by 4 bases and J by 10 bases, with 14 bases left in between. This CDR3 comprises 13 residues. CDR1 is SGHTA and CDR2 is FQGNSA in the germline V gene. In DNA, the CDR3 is TGTGCCAGCAGCTCCGCTCGGGTAAACGAGCAGTTCTTC. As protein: CASSSARVNEQFF.

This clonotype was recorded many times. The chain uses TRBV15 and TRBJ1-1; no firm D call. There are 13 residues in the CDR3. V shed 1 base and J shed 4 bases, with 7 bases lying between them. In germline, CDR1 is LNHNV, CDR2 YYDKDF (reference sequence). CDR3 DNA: TGTGCCACCAGCAGAGGGTCGAGCACTGAAGCTTTCTTT. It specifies CATSRGSSTEAFF.

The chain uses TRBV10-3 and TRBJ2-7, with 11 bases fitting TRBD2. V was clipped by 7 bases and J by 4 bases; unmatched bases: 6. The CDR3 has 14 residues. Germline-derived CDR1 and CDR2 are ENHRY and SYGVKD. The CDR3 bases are TGTGCCATCAATATAGCGGGAGGGATGTACGAGCAGTACTTC. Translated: CAINIAGGMYEQYF.

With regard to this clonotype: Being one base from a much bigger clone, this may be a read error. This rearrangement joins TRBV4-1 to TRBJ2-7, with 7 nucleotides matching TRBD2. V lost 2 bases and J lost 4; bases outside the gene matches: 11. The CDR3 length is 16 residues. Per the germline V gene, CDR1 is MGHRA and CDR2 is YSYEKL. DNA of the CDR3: TGCGCCAGCAGCCAACCCGGGCGGGAGAGCTGGTACGAGCAGTACTTC. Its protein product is CASSQPGRESWYEQYF.

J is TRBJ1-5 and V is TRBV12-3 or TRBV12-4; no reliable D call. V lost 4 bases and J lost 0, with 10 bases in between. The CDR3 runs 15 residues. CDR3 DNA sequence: TGTGCCAGCAGTTCCTCAGGAGTTAGCAATCAGCCCCAGCATTTT. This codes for CASSSSGVSNQPQHF.

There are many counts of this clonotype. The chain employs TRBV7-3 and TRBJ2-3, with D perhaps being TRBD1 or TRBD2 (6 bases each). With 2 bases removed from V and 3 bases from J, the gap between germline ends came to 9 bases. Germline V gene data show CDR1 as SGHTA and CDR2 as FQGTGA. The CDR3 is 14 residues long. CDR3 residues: CASSLVGGTDTQYF. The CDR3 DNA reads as TGTGCCAGCAGCTTAGTAGGGGGGACAGATACGCAGTATTTT. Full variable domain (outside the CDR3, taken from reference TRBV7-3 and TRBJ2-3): GAGVSQTPSNKVTEKGKYVELRCDPISGHTALYWYRQSLGQGPEFLIYFQGTGAADDSGLPNDRFFAVRPEGSVSTLKIQRTERGDSAVYLCASSLVGGTDTQYFGPGTRLTVL.

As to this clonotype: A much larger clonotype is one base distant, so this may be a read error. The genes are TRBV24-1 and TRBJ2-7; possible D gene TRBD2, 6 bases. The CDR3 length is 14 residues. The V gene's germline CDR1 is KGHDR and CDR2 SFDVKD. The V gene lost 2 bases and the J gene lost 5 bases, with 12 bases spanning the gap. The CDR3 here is CATSDWTTPHEQYF. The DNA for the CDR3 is TGTGCCACCAGTGATTGGACTACCCCCCACGAGCAGTACTTC.

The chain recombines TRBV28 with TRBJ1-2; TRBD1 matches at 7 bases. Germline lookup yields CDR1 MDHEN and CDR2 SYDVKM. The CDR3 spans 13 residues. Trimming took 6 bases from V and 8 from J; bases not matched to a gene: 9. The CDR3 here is CASSPDRLVGYTF. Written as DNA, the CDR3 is TGTGCCAGCAGCCCGGACAGGCTTGTGGGCTACACCTTC.

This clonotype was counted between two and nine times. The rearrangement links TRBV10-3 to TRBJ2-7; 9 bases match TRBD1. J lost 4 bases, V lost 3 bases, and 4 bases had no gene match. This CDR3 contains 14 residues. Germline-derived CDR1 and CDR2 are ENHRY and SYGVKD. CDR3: CAISDRDRDYEQYF. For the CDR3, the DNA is TGTGCCATCAGTGATAGGGACAGGGATTACGAGCAGTACTTC.